The present TCR beta chain was sequenced within a study of CD8 T cells in Susac syndrome. Random hexamers were used to reverse transcribe 0.5 to 1 ug of RNA. immunoSEQ multiplex PCR amplified TCR beta CDR3 across 54 Vbeta, 13 Jbeta. From the immunoSEQ multiplex PCR reads, TCRdb called clonotypes with MiXCR, one entry per CDR3 protein. The table has some 110,000 distinct CDR3 sequences, around 92% seen once. The CDR3 is 15 amino acids. The germline gives CDR1 SGDLS, CDR2 YYNGEE. Trimming cost V 2 bases and J 4 bases; bases outside gene matches: 5. The T cells that were sequenced for TCR beta were CD8+ and CD4+ cells from blood. Treatment-naive patients with stable or active relapsing-remitting disease served as multiple sclerosis controls.

Sequencing was done on a sample of CD4+ T cells from PBMCs. The genes are TRBV9 and TRBJ2-1; 8 positions agree with TRBD1. The receptor comes from a human donor with multiple sclerosis. Here the CDR3 DNA reads TGTGCCAGCAGCGTGGAGTGGACAGGGTACAATGAGCAGTTCTTC. Translated: CASSVEWTGYNEQFF. The full variable domain, its missing parts supplied by reference TRBV9 and TRBJ2-1, is DSGVTQTPKHLITATGQRVTLRCSPRSGDLSVYWYQQSLDQGLQFLIQYYNGEERAKGNILERFSAQQFPDLHSELNLSSLELGDSALYFCASSVEWTGYNEQFFGPGTRLTVL.